One sample yielded the 30 T cell receptor beta chains listed below, sequenced in a study of T cell repertoires and HLA-DP antigens. Sequencing used immunoSEQ multiplex PCR; TCRdb keeps in-frame clones, though not all of them. The sample yields about 73,000 clones, about four fifths seen once. These receptors are not linked to any known antigen. The sample consisted of CD4+ T cells from PBMCs. The source of these receptors is a man aged 60-69 years in good health and CMV-seronegative.

V and J are TRBV19 and TRBJ2-5; D unclear. Germline CDR1 reads LNHDA; CDR2 reads SQIVND (reference sequence). CDR3 length: 13 amino acids. With 6 bases removed from V and 5 bases from J, the gap between germline ends came to 13 bases. The CDR3 is CASSLNPSETQYF. The CDR3 region has the DNA TGTGCCAGTAGCCTGAACCCCTCCGAGACCCAGTACTTC.

In this sample, this clone turned up a few times. V gene TRBV5-1 combines with J gene TRBJ2-2; 7 nucleotides match TRBD2. The CDR3 consists of 14 residues. Germline CDR1 SGHRS, CDR2 YFSETQ. Trimming cost V 4 bases and J 4 bases; bases outside gene matches: 4. Here the CDR3 DNA reads TGCGCCAGCAGCGACCCGGGGGGCACCGGGGAGCTGTTTTTT. Translating it yields CASSDPGGTGELFF.

V usage is TRBV9 and J usage is TRBJ1-2, with TRBD1 matching 10 bases. This CDR3 is built from 15 residues. V was pared by 4 bases and J by 4 bases, with 7 bases of the junction left unmatched. Germline V lookup: CDR1 SGDLS, CDR2 YYNGEE. CDR3 bases: TGTGCCAGCAGCTTTCGACAGGGGGCTCCCTATGGCTACACCTTC. The encoded protein is CASSFRQGAPYGYTF.

This chain joins TRBV9 and TRBJ1-2; D is perhaps TRBD1 (6 bases). The CDR3 sequence is 16 residues long. Per the germline V gene, CDR1 is SGDLS and CDR2 is YYNGEE. The ends were cut back, 2 bases at V and 5 bases at J, with 19 bases in the middle. The CDR3 sequence is CASSVGPSGQPYGYTF. CDR3 nucleotides: TGTGCCAGCAGCGTTGGACCCTCAGGACAGCCATATGGCTACACCTTC.

The chain couples TRBV11-2 to TRBJ2-5; D gene uncertain. The germline V gene encodes CDR1 SGHAT and CDR2 FQNNGV. The CDR3 loop spans 14 amino acids. Between the trimmed V and J ends, which lost 4 bases and 5 bases, there was a span of 14 bases. The CDR3 bases are TGTGCCAGCAGCTCCCTAGTGGCGATGGAGACCCAGTACTTC. As protein: CASSSLVAMETQYF.

The chain is built from TRBV9 and TRBJ2-5; D gene unclear. This CDR3 is built from 13 residues. Deletions cut 2 bases from V and 0 bases from J, with 5 bases between. CDR1 is SGDLS and CDR2 is YYNGEE in the germline V gene. The CDR3, as DNA: TGTGCCAGCAGCGTTTCAGACCAAGAGACCCAGTACTTC. Amino acids: CASSVSDQETQYF. The full variable domain, in which reference TRBV9 and TRBJ2-5 provide the parts outside the CDR3, is DSGVTQTPKHLITATGQRVTLRCSPRSGDLSVYWYQQSLDQGLQFLIQYYNGEERAKGNILERFSAQQFPDLHSELNLSSLELGDSALYFCASSVSDQETQYFGPGTRLLVL.

The chain joins TRBV5-1 to TRBJ1-2; the D gene is possibly TRBD1 (6 bases). Germline V gives CDR1 SGHRS, CDR2 YFSETQ. V lost 2 bases and J lost 8, with 16 bases in between. The CDR3 runs 14 residues. The CDR3 region has the DNA TGCGCCAGCAGCTTCGGGACACCCGAAGGCGGCTACACCTTC. Residues: CASSFGTPEGGYTF.

This clone was picked up a small number of times. The genes are TRBV7-2 and TRBJ1-3; possibly TRBD1 for D (5 bases). Trimming left V 2 bases short and J 8 bases short, with 13 bases between. Germline lookup yields CDR1 SGHTA and CDR2 FQGNSA. This CDR3 spans 14 amino acids. The CDR3 region has the DNA TGTGCCAGCAGCTTATATGCAGGGCTGGACACCATATATTTT. Translation gives CASSLYAGLDTIYF.

CDR3 protein: CASSLVLAAMEPQYF. The DNA of the CDR3 is TGTGCCAGCAGCTTAGTACTAGCGGCAATGGAGCCCCAGTACTTC. The chain carries TRBV7-2 and TRBJ2-5, with 8 bases that match TRBD2. V was pared by 1 base and J by 9 bases, with 10 bases of the junction left unmatched. CDR1 SGHTA and CDR2 FQGNSA come from the germline V gene. The length of the CDR3 is 15 residues.

V and J are TRBV23-1 and TRBJ2-7; D is perhaps TRBD1 (6 bases). TRBV23-1 is annotated as an ORF whose role is uncertain. This CDR3 region has 14 residues. Trimming removed 8 bases from V and 3 bases from J, with 17 bases in between. Written as DNA, the CDR3 is TGCGCCAGCTCCACAAAGACAGGATTCTACGAGCAGTACGTC. Translation: CASSTKTGFYEQYV.

The rearrangement joins TRBV19 to TRBJ1-5, with D uncertain. Per germline, CDR1 LNHDA and CDR2 SQIVND (reference sequence). Trimming stripped 3 bases from V and 0 bases from J, with 9 bases between. The CDR3 is made up of 15 amino acids. CDR3 residues: CASSIGEHSNQPQHF. For the CDR3, the DNA is TGTGCCAGTAGTATTGGCGAGCATAGCAATCAGCCCCAGCATTTT. The whole variable domain, filled in from reference TRBV19 and TRBJ1-5, reads DGGITQSPKYLFRKEGQNVTLSCEQNLNHDAMYWYRQDPGQGLRLIYYSQIVNDFQKGDIAEGYSVSREKKESFPLTVTSAQKNPTAFYLCASSIGEHSNQPQHFGDGTRLSIL.

This chain uses TRBV4-3 with TRBJ1-1; 8 nucleotides match TRBD1. The V gene end was trimmed by 4 bases and the J gene end by 4 bases; junction bases not matched to a gene: 5. Germline V CDR1 and CDR2: LGHNA, YSLEER. The CDR3 is 14 residues long. The CDR3 reads CASSLGTGGTEAFF. The DNA for the CDR3 is TGCGCCAGCAGCCTAGGGACAGGTGGCACTGAAGCTTTCTTT.

As DNA, the CDR3 is TGTGCCATCTGGGGGCCTTACTATGGCTACACCTTC. Amino acids: CAIWGPYYGYTF. The V call is TRBV7-2, the J call TRBJ1-2, with a tentative D call TRBD1 (6 bases). This CDR3 spans 12 amino acids. Germline V CDR1 and CDR2: SGHTA, FQGNSA. V was trimmed by 10 bases and J by 3 bases, leaving 12 bases between them.

The V gene is TRBV7-8, the J gene TRBJ2-1; 8 nucleotides align to TRBD2. Germline lookup yields CDR1 SGHVS and CDR2 FQNEAQ. V was pared by 5 bases and J by 2 bases, with 5 bases of the junction left unmatched. This CDR3 contains 15 residues. DNA for the CDR3: TGTGCCAGCAGCCCGAGCGGGGGTGCCTACAATGAGCAGTTCTTC. Amino acids: CASSPSGGAYNEQFF. Full variable domain (remainder filled in from reference TRBV7-8 and TRBJ2-1): GAGVSQSPRYKVAKRGQDVALRCDPISGHVSLFWYQQALGQGPEFLTYFQNEAQLDKSGLPSDRFFAERPEGSVSTLKIQRTQQEDSAVYLCASSPSGGAYNEQFFGPGTRLTVL.

The chain recombines TRBV14 with TRBJ2-3; 7 bases are a match to TRBD1. Germline CDR1 reads SGHDN; CDR2 reads FVKESK. The length of the CDR3 is 12 residues. After removal of 4 bases from V and 7 bases from J, the junction contained 2 bases not matched to a gene. This CDR3 is CASSRDSYTQYF. The CDR3 region has the DNA TGTGCCAGCAGCCGGGACAGTTATACGCAGTATTTT.

This sequence joins TRBV30 and TRBJ1-2, with D perhaps TRBD1 (6 bases). V lost 2 bases and J 8 bases, leaving 21 bases between the germline ends. Germline V gene lookup returns CDR1 GTSNPN and CDR2 SVGIG (reference sequence). The CDR3 is 15 amino acids. DNA for the CDR3: TGTGCCTGGAGTTTAACCATCCGGGACACGCAGGGCTACACCTTC. Amino acid sequence: CAWSLTIRDTQGYTF.

The chain has TRBV30 and TRBJ1-1; D perhaps matches TRBD1 (6 bases). Trimming left V 0 bases short and J 3 bases short, with 20 bases between. Germline CDR1 reads GTSNPN; CDR2 reads SVGIG (reference sequence). The CDR3 is made up of 17 amino acids. DNA for the CDR3: TGTGCCTGGAGTGTAAGGTTGACAGGCACAATATACACTGAAGCTTTCTTT. Its translation is CAWSVRLTGTIYTEAFF.

The count of this clone is one. This rearrangement joins TRBV27 to TRBJ1-4; TRBD1 matches at 7 bases. The CDR3 loop spans 18 amino acids. CDR1 and CDR2 from the germline V gene are MNHEY and SMNVEV (reference sequence). Trimming removed 5 bases from V and 11 bases from J; junction bases left unmatched: 23. The CDR3 DNA reads as TGTGCCAGCAGTCCCAAGGGTCCCAGACAGGGTTTAGTTTGGAAACTGTTTTTT. Translating it yields CASSPKGPRQGLVWKLFF.

This chain uses TRBV9 with TRBJ1-3; no firm D call. CDR3 length equals 13 residues. The germline V gene encodes CDR1 SGDLS and CDR2 YYNGEE. Deletions cut 1 base from V and 0 bases from J, with 2 bases between. CDR3 in amino acids: CASSVPSGNTIYF. The CDR3 nucleotides are TGTGCCAGCAGCGTACCCTCTGGAAACACCATATATTTT.

The chain links TRBV5-6 to TRBJ1-2; D remains unclear. The CDR3 loop spans 13 amino acids. Germline V gene lookup returns CDR1 SGHDT and CDR2 YYEEEE. V gave up 0 bases and J gave up 4 bases, with 7 bases separating them. The CDR3, as DNA: TGTGCCAGCAGCTTGGGTCCCTCCTATGGCTACACCTTC. Its translation: CASSLGPSYGYTF.

This clone has only a few counts. This chain connects TRBV7-6 to TRBJ1-4; no clear D. The CDR3 has 14 amino acids. V shed 5 bases and J shed 5 bases, with 12 bases lying between them. The germline V gene has CDR1 SGHVS and CDR2 FNYEAQ. The CDR3 sequence is CASSRSGLNEKLFF. The CDR3 DNA is TGTGCCAGCAGCCGGTCCGGGCTAAATGAAAAACTGTTTTTT.

The V and J genes are TRBV5-6 and TRBJ1-1; TRBD1 is a possible D gene (5 bases). Germline V gene sequence: CDR1 SGHDT, CDR2 YYEEEE. Trimming shortened V by 3 bases and J by 7 bases, and 13 bases separated the two germline ends. CDR3 length: 13 residues. CDR3 in amino acids: CASSYQGVGEAFF. CDR3 DNA sequence: TGTGCCAGCAGCTACCAGGGCGTAGGTGAAGCTTTCTTT.

This sequence joins TRBV28 and TRBJ2-7; D is ambiguous. This CDR3 has 12 amino acids. Trimming removed 3 bases at V and 6 bases at J, with 9 bases between. Germline V CDR1 and CDR2: MDHEN, SYDVKM. The CDR3 nucleotides are TGTGCCAGCAGTTTGAGCCACAGCGAGCAGTACTTC. Protein product: CASSLSHSEQYF. Full variable domain (missing parts from reference TRBV28 and TRBJ2-7): DVKVTQSSRYLVKRTGEKVFLECVQDMDHENMFWYRQDPGLGLRLIYFSYDVKMKEKGDIPEGYSVSREKKERFSLILESASTNQTSMYLCASSLSHSEQYFGPGTRLTVT.

V usage is TRBV28 and J usage is TRBJ1-1, with D uncertain. CDR1 is MDHEN, CDR2 SYDVKM, per germline. Between the trimmed V and J ends, which lost 6 bases and 6 bases, there was a span of 20 bases. The CDR3 sequence is 15 residues long. CDR3 sequence reads: CASSPLRQFNAEAFF. DNA of the CDR3: TGTGCCAGCAGCCCCCTCCGCCAATTCAACGCTGAAGCTTTCTTT.

The chain couples TRBV7-9 to TRBJ1-1, with 10 nucleotides matching TRBD1. The CDR3 consists of 16 residues. Germline V lookup: CDR1 SEHNR, CDR2 FQNEAQ (reference sequence). With V trimmed by 3 bases and J by 5 bases, 9 bases remained unmatched. The CDR3 loop is CASSFRTGGSLTEAFF. The CDR3 DNA follows: TGTGCCAGCAGCTTTAGGACAGGGGGGTCTCTGACTGAAGCTTTCTTT.

The sample holds one count of this clone. The rearrangement joins TRBV6-6 to TRBJ1-1, with no clear D. V lost 2 bases to trimming and J lost 4 bases, with 11 bases between them. CDR1 is MNHNY and CDR2 is SVGAGI in the germline V gene (reference sequence). The CDR3 is 14 residues long. The CDR3 DNA is TGTGCCAGCAGTTACCCCATCCGGGGCACTGAAGCTTTCTTT. It yields the protein CASSYPIRGTEAFF.

The chain carries TRBV7-9 and TRBJ2-1, with D unresolved. Germline assignment: CDR1 SEHNR and CDR2 FQNEAQ (reference sequence). V lost 3 bases, J lost 8 bases, and 17 bases lay in between. The CDR3 extends over 15 amino acids. The DNA of the CDR3 is TGTGCCAGCAGCTTGTACCGCGACCCGGTGGATGAGCAGTTCTTC. It translates to CASSLYRDPVDEQFF.

V and J are TRBV5-1 and TRBJ1-2; TRBD1 agrees at 7 bases. CDR1 is SGHRS, CDR2 YFSETQ, per germline. Trimming at V came to 0 bases and at J to 2 bases, leaving 7 bases not matched to a gene. The CDR3 is 16 residues long. The CDR3 reads CASSLEPSGQNYGYTF. The CDR3 bases are TGCGCCAGCAGCTTGGAACCTTCGGGACAGAACTATGGCTACACCTTC.

The V and J genes are TRBV29-1 and TRBJ1-5, with D hard to call. From germline, CDR1 is SQVTM and CDR2 ANQGSEA. Trimming left V 4 bases short and J 2 bases short, with 9 bases between. This CDR3 has 13 residues. This chain's CDR3 is CSVADGGNQPQHF. The CDR3 DNA follows: TGCAGCGTTGCGGACGGGGGCAATCAGCCCCAGCATTTT.

Only a few counts were recorded for this clone. The V and J genes are TRBV6-4 and TRBJ1-5; D not certain. Germline CDR1 reads MRHNA; CDR2 reads SNTAGT. There are 14 residues in the CDR3. V was cut by 6 bases and J by 0 bases, with 9 bases left in between. The CDR3 here is CASSQDHSNQPQHF. DNA of the CDR3: TGTGCCAGCAGCCAGGACCATAGCAATCAGCCCCAGCATTTT.